Described below is a single T cell receptor (beta chain) sequence and its context. Its antigen is not known. Among all donors, each was a healthy Caucasian. There are 13 residues in the CDR3. V trimming: 6 bases; J trimming: 1 base; junction bases outside the gene matches: 5. Germline CDR1 and CDR2: DFQATT and SNEGSKA (reference sequence). The entry originates in a study of identical twins. Study-level findings and limits: Out-of-frame alpha sequences common to twins exhibited an excess of low generation probability. Memory repertoires lacked the insertion deficit that abundant cord blood beta clonotypes showed.

TCRdb passed the 5' RACE reads through MiXCR, listing each CDR3 protein once. Of some 440,000 distinct CDR3 sequences listed, roughly 24% are singletons. In addition, the sample was reused for a study of T cells expressing NK-cell markers. That publication notes: Obtained from sorted CD3+CD56+NKG2C+, CD3+CD56+NKG2C- and CD3+CD56-NKG2C+ T cells were the TCR beta repertoires.

The chain combines TRBV20-1 with TRBJ2-5, with TRBD2 matching 7 bases. This receptor was identified in a woman younger than 35 in good health. The sample consisted of CD4+ T cells sorted from blood. CDR3 nucleotide sequence: TGCAGTGCGTATCTAGCGGCCCAAGAGACCCAGTACTTC. Translation: CSAYLAAQETQYF.